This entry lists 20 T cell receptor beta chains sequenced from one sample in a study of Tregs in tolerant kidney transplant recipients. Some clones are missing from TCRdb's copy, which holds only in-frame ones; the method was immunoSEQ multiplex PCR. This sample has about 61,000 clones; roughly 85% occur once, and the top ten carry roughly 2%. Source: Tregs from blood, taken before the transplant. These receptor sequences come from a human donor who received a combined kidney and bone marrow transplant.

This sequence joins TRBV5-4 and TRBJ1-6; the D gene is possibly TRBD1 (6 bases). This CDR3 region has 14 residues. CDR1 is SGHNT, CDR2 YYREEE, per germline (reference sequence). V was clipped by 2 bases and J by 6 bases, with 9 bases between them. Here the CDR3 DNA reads TGTGCCAGCAGCTTCGGACAGTTTAATTCACCCCTCCACTTT. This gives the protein CASSFGQFNSPLHF.

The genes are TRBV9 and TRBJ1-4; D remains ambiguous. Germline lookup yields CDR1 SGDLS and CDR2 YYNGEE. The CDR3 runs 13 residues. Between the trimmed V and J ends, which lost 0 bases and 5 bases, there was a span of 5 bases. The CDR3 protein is CASSVGGNEKLFF. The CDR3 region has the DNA TGTGCCAGCAGCGTAGGGGGAAATGAAAAACTGTTTTTT.

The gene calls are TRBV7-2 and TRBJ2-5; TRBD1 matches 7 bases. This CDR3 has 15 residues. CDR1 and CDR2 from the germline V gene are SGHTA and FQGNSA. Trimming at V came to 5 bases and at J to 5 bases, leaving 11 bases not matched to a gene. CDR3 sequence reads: CASSRDSRALETQYF. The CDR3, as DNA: TGTGCCAGCAGCCGGGACAGTCGGGCTTTGGAGACCCAGTACTTC.

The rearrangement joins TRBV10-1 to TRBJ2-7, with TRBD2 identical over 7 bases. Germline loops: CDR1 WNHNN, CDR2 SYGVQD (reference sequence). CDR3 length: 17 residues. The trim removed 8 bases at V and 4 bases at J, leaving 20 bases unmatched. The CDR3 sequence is CASVHRKTQRDGYEQYF. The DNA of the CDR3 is TGCGCCAGCGTGCATCGTAAAACTCAGCGGGACGGGTACGAGCAGTACTTC.

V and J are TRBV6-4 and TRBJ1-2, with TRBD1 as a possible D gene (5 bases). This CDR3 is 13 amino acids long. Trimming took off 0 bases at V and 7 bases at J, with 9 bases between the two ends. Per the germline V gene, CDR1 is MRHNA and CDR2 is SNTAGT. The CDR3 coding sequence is TGTGCCAGCAGTGACTCCCAGGGTGGTGGCTACACCTTC. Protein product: CASSDSQGGGYTF.

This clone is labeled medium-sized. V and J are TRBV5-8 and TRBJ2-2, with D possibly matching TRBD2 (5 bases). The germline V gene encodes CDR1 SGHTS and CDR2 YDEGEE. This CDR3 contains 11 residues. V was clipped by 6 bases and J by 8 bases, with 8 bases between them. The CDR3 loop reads CASTRRGELFF. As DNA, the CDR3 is TGTGCCAGCACGCGGAGGGGGGAGCTGTTTTTT.

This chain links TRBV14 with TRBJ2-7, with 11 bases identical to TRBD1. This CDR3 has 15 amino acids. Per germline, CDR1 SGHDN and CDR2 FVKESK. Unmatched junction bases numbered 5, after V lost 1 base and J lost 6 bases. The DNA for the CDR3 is TGTGCCAGCAGCCAAGTAAGGGACAGGGGGATCGAGCAGTACTTC. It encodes CASSQVRDRGIEQYF.

The CDR3 DNA reads TGTGCCTGGAGCCGAGACAGTCTCTCTGGAAACACCATATATTTT. Its translation: CAWSRDSLSGNTIYF. This chain joins TRBV30 and TRBJ1-3; D might be TRBD1 (5 bases). The germline V gene encodes CDR1 GTSNPN and CDR2 SVGIG (reference sequence). Trimming took off 3 bases at V and 0 bases at J, with 12 bases between the two ends. The CDR3 has 15 residues. The full variable domain, completed using reference TRBV30 and TRBJ1-3, is SQTIHQWPATLVQPVGSPLSLECTVEGTSNPNLYWYRQAAGRGLQLLFYSVGIGQISSEVPQNLSASRPQDRQFILSSKKLLLSDSGFYLCAWSRDSLSGNTIYFGEGSWLTVV.

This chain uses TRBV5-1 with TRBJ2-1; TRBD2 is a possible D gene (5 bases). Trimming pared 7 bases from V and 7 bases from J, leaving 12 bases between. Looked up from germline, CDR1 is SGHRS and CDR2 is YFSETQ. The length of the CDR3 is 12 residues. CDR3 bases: TGCGCCAGCGGCGATCCGGGGAATGAGCAGTTCTTC. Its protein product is CASGDPGNEQFF.

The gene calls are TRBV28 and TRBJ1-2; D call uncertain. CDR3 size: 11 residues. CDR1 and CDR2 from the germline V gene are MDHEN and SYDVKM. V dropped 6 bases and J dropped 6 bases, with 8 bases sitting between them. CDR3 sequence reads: CASSSRDGYTF. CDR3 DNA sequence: TGTGCCAGCAGCAGTCGTGATGGCTACACCTTC.

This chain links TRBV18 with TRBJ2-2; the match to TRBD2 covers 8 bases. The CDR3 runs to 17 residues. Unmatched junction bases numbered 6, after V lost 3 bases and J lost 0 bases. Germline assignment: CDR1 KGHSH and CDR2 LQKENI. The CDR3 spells CASSPRPGLANTGELFF. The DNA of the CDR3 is TGTGCCAGCTCACCCCGGCCGGGACTAGCGAACACCGGGGAGCTGTTTTTT.

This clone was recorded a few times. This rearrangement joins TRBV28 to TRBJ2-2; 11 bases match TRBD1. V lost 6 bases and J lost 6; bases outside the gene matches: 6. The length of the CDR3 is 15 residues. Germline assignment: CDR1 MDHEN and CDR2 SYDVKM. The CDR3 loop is CASRAGTGGAGELFF. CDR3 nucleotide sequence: TGTGCCAGCAGGGCCGGGACAGGGGGGGCCGGGGAGCTGTTTTTT.

In DNA, the CDR3 is TGTGCCAGCAGATCCCTAGCGGGAAGGTTAAATGAGCAGTTCTTC. Translation gives CASRSLAGRLNEQFF. This chain links TRBV27 with TRBJ2-1; 9 bases map to TRBD2. Germline V CDR1 and CDR2: MNHEY, SMNVEV (reference sequence). The CDR3 covers 15 residues. V was pared by 6 bases and J by 7 bases, with 10 bases of the junction left unmatched.

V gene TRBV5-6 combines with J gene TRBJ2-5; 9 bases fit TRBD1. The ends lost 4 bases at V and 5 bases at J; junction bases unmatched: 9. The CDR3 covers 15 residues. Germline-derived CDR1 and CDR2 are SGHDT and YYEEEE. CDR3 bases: TGTGCCAGCAGCGGGGGCCCGGGACAGGGCGAGACCCAGTACTTC. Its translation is CASSGGPGQGETQYF.

This CDR3 is CASSYSRAQETQYF. The CDR3 nucleotides read TGTGCCAGCAGTTACTCGAGGGCCCAAGAGACCCAGTACTTC. The rearrangement uses TRBV6-6 and TRBJ2-5; a possible D gene is TRBD2 (5 bases). The CDR3 runs 14 residues. Germline V CDR1 and CDR2: MNHNY, SVGAGI (reference sequence). The V end lost 0 bases, the J end lost 1 base, and 6 bases lay between the germline ends.

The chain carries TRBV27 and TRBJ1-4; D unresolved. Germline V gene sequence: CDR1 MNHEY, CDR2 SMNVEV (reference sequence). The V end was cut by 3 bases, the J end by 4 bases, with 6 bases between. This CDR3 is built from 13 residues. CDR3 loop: CASSFTLNEKLFF. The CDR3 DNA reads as TGTGCCAGCAGTTTTACCCTTAATGAAAAACTGTTTTTT. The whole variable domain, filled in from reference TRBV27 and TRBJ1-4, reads EAQVTQNPRYLITVTGKKLTVTCSQNMNHEYMSWYRQDPGLGLRQIYYSMNVEVTDKGDVPEGYKVSRKEKRNFPLILESPSPNQTSLYFCASSFTLNEKLFFGSGTQLSVL.

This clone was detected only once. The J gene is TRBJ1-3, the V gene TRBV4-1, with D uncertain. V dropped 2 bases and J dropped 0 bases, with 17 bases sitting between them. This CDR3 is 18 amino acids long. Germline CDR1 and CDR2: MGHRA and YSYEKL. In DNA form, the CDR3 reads TGCGCCAGCAGCCAATATAGGCTATCCGGGGACTCTGGAAACACCATATATTTT. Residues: CASSQYRLSGDSGNTIYF.

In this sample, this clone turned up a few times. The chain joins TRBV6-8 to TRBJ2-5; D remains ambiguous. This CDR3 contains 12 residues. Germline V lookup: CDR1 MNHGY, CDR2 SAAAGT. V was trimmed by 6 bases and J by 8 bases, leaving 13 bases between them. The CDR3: CASSRMESTQYF. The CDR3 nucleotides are TGTGCCAGCAGCCGGATGGAAAGCACCCAGTACTTC.

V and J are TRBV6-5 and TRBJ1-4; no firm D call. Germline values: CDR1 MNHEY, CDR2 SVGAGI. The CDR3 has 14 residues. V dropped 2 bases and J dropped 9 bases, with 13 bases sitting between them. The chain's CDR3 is CASSYGGEAQKLFF. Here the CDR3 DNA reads TGTGCCAGCAGTTACGGCGGGGAAGCCCAAAAACTGTTTTTT.

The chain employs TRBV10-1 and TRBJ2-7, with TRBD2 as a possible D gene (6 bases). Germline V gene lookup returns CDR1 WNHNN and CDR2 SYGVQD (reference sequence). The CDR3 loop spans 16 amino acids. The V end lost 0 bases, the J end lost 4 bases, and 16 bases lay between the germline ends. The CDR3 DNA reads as TGCGCCAGCAGTGAGTCGCGGGAAACTGACCTGTACGAGCAGTACTTC. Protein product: CASSESRETDLYEQYF.